Shown below are 20 T cell receptor beta chains from a single sample sequenced in a study of blood T cell repertoires in COVID-19. Profiling relied on immunoSEQ multiplex PCR, and the TCRdb table lists in-frame clones only, not all of them. The table records nearly 300,000 clones, over 85% of them present only once. The sequenced material came from PBMCs or T cells enriched from blood (not recorded which). These receptors were collected from a woman aged 50 to 60 who had been exposed to COVID-19.

The V call is TRBV7-2, the J call TRBJ2-5; no firm D call. Germline V lookup: CDR1 SGHTA, CDR2 FQGNSA. CDR3 size: 13 residues. V was cut by 4 bases and J by 4 bases, with 10 bases left in between. CDR3: CASSYETVETQYF. The CDR3 DNA is TGTGCCAGCAGCTATGAAACTGTAGAGACCCAGTACTTC.

This chain connects TRBV4-1 to TRBJ1-5; no clear D. Trimming stripped 0 bases from V and 5 bases from J, with 11 bases between. Germline-derived CDR1 and CDR2 are MGHRA and YSYEKL. This CDR3 contains 15 residues. The DNA of the CDR3 is TGCGCCAGCAGCCAAGAGTCCACTACCTATCAGCCCCAGCATTTT. Protein sequence: CASSQESTTYQPQHF.

This chain uses TRBV7-2 with TRBJ2-3, with a possible D match to TRBD1 (6 bases). The length of the CDR3 is 13 residues. V was shortened by 7 bases and J by 0 bases, with 8 bases between the two germline ends. CDR1 and CDR2 from the germline V gene are SGHTA and FQGNSA. CDR3 coding DNA: TGTGCCAGCAAGGGACACAGCACAGATACGCAGTATTTT. This encodes CASKGHSTDTQYF.

This clone has just a few counts. The chain links TRBV5-4 to TRBJ1-2; D gene unclear. CDR1 is SGHNT, CDR2 YYREEE, per germline (reference sequence). Trimming stripped 0 bases from V and 3 bases from J, with 9 bases between. The CDR3 has 14 residues. The CDR3 coding sequence is TGTGCCAGCAGCTTGGAGATAGAGTACTATGGCTACACCTTC. It codes for CASSLEIEYYGYTF.

The chain has TRBV5-8 and TRBJ1-1; no clear D gene. Germline V gives CDR1 SGHTS, CDR2 YDEGEE. V lost 4 bases and J 0 bases, leaving 7 bases between the germline ends. The CDR3 sequence is 13 residues long. This CDR3 is CASSQRLNTEAFF. The CDR3 DNA reads as TGTGCCAGCAGCCAGCGATTGAACACTGAAGCTTTCTTT.

V usage is TRBV5-6 and J usage is TRBJ2-4; the D gene is possibly TRBD1 (6 bases). Germline V gives CDR1 SGHDT, CDR2 YYEEEE. V lost 4 bases to trimming and J lost 7 bases, with 18 bases between them. The CDR3 runs 15 residues. The CDR3 loop is CASSRRTGSKNIQYF. The CDR3 region has the DNA TGTGCCAGCAGCCGGCGCACAGGGAGTAAGAACATTCAGTACTTC.

This rearrangement joins TRBV5-1 to TRBJ2-1; D is undetermined. CDR1 SGHRS and CDR2 YFSETQ come from the germline V gene. This CDR3 has 15 residues. Trimming removed 2 bases at V and 4 bases at J, with 13 bases between. The CDR3: CASSFSDIGYNEQFF. CDR3 DNA sequence: TGCGCCAGCAGCTTCTCAGATATCGGGTACAATGAGCAGTTCTTC.

This clone was seen a few times. The CDR3 here is CASSRLGAGSYNEQFF. DNA of the CDR3: TGTGCCAGCAGCCGCCTGGGAGCGGGGTCCTACAATGAGCAGTTCTTC. The rearrangement joins TRBV3-1 (or the pseudogene TRBV3-2) to TRBJ2-1; 7 bases are a match to TRBD2. CDR1 is LGHDT and CDR2 is YNNKEL in the germline V gene (reference sequence). CDR3 length equals 16 residues. J lost 1 base, V lost 4 bases, and 7 bases had no gene match.

This sequence joins TRBV18 and TRBJ2-3; 15 nucleotides align to TRBD2. Germline V lookup: CDR1 KGHSH, CDR2 LQKENI. The CDR3 spans 19 residues. J was trimmed by 1 base and V by 1 base; bases with no gene match: 6. The CDR3 DNA sequence: TGTGCCAGCTCACCACTGGGACTAGCGGGGGGACAACGCACAGATACGCAGTATTTT. It codes for CASSPLGLAGGQRTDTQYF.

This chain links TRBV19 with TRBJ2-7, with 7 bases aligning to TRBD1. The CDR3 is 13 residues long. V was clipped by 5 bases and J by 3 bases; unmatched bases: 4. Germline values: CDR1 LNHDA, CDR2 SQIVND (reference sequence). The CDR3 loop is CASSSGQLYEQYF. The CDR3 coding sequence is TGTGCCAGTAGTTCGGGACAGCTCTACGAGCAGTACTTC.

V and J are TRBV6-4 and TRBJ2-1; D is perhaps TRBD2 (6 bases). Germline loops: CDR1 MRHNA, CDR2 SNTAGT. V was cut by 10 bases and J by 0 bases, with 25 bases left in between. The CDR3 is 18 residues long. CDR3 loop: CANQPVGGLYSSYNEQFF. The CDR3 coding sequence is TGTGCCAACCAGCCTGTTGGAGGACTATATAGCTCCTACAATGAGCAGTTCTTC.

This chain connects TRBV23-1 to TRBJ2-7, with 7 bases fitting TRBD1. TRBV23-1 is reported as an ORF; its role is uncertain. This CDR3 is built from 16 residues. The trim removed 3 bases at V and 3 bases at J, leaving 11 bases unmatched. This CDR3 reads CASSHWDRLEVYEQYF. CDR3 nucleotides: TGCGCCAGCAGTCATTGGGACAGACTCGAAGTCTACGAGCAGTACTTC.

V and J are TRBV7-2 and TRBJ1-5; possible D gene TRBD1, 5 bases. There are 15 residues in the CDR3. V gave up 5 bases and J gave up 1 base, with 12 bases separating them. Looked up from germline, CDR1 is SGHTA and CDR2 is FQGNSA. In DNA form, the CDR3 reads TGTGCCAGCAGCCTCCCCGGGGGGAGCAATCAGCCCCAGCATTTT. Translated, it gives CASSLPGGSNQPQHF.

This rearrangement joins TRBV7-9 to TRBJ2-4; 11 nucleotides agree with TRBD2. Germline V gene lookup returns CDR1 SEHNR and CDR2 FQNEAQ (reference sequence). With V trimmed by 5 bases and J by 5 bases, 5 bases remained unmatched. The CDR3 length is 15 residues. This CDR3 reads CASSRILAGENIQYF. CDR3 nucleotide sequence: TGTGCCAGCAGCCGTATACTAGCGGGGGAAAACATTCAGTACTTC. Drawing the rest from reference TRBV7-9 and TRBJ2-4, the complete variable domain is DTGVSQNPRHKITKRGQNVTFRCDPISEHNRLYWYRQTLGQGPEFLTYFQNEAQLEKSRLLSDRFSAERPKGSFSTLEIQRTEQGDSAMYLCASSRILAGENIQYFGAGTRLSVL.

The gene calls are TRBV4-1 and TRBJ1-6, with 7 positions matching TRBD1. The germline V gene encodes CDR1 MGHRA and CDR2 YSYEKL. Losses at the gene ends were 4 bases for V and 5 bases for J; bases not matched to a gene: 14. The CDR3 contains 18 residues. The CDR3 sequence: CASSPHPRAGTDNSPLHF. CDR3 coding DNA: TGCGCCAGCAGCCCCCACCCGAGAGCCGGGACAGATAATTCACCCCTCCACTTT.

The chain is built from TRBV7-2 and TRBJ2-7; 7 positions match TRBD2. Germline loops: CDR1 SGHTA, CDR2 FQGNSA. J was trimmed by 2 bases and V by 3 bases; bases with no gene match: 7. The CDR3 consists of 15 residues. The CDR3 region is CASSFRTSSAYEQYF. The CDR3 DNA sequence: TGTGCCAGCAGCTTCCGGACTAGTTCTGCCTACGAGCAGTACTTC.

The genes are TRBV5-1 and TRBJ2-3, with 8 bases that match TRBD1. Unmatched junction bases numbered 4, after V lost 4 bases and J lost 0 bases. The CDR3 sequence is 15 residues long. CDR1 and CDR2 from the germline V gene are SGHRS and YFSETQ. CDR3 amino acids: CASSIGTGSTDTQYF. CDR3 DNA sequence: TGCGCCAGCAGCATAGGGACAGGAAGCACAGATACGCAGTATTTT.

The chain carries TRBV27 and TRBJ1-6, with 8 bases matching TRBD1. Trimming took 3 bases from V and 10 from J; bases not matched to a gene: 14. Germline lookup yields CDR1 MNHEY and CDR2 SMNVEV (reference sequence). The CDR3 loop spans 17 amino acids. The CDR3 sequence is CASSFLKTTGVKSPLHF. CDR3 sequence (DNA): TGTGCCAGCAGTTTTCTCAAAACGACAGGGGTAAAGTCACCCCTCCACTTT.

CDR3 sequence (DNA): TGCGCCAGCAGCTCCCAAGCGGGGGAGACCCAGTACTTC. It yields the protein CASSSQAGETQYF. The chain has TRBV5-1 and TRBJ2-5; 7 bases align to TRBD2. The CDR3 contains 13 residues. Germline-derived CDR1 and CDR2 are SGHRS and YFSETQ. The J segment lost 5 bases and the V segment lost 3 bases, leaving 4 bases of the junction unmatched.

CDR3 in amino acids: CASMRDRDYGYTF. The CDR3 DNA sequence: TGTGCCAGCATGAGGGACAGGGACTATGGCTACACCTTC. The chain combines TRBV2 with TRBJ1-2, with 9 bases identical to TRBD1. Germline CDR1 is SNHLY and CDR2 is FYNNEI. V shed 7 bases, J shed 3 bases, and the junction held 3 bases outside the gene matches. CDR3 length: 13 residues.